This entry is about one T cell receptor (beta chain). Its target is not known. The junction differs from germline at one of its ends, possibly a read error. The data were produced by immunoSEQ multiplex PCR, yet TCRdb's version contains in-frame clones alone and is incomplete. The table has about 97,000 clones, about 86% seen once. The source of the sample is a study of OX40 agonist ivuxolimab in advanced cancers. Study results and limitations: Compared with CD4+, CD8+ T cells on average had more expanded clones. There was clonal expansion of CD4+ and CD8+ blood T cells by week 6 at 0.1 to 3.0 mg/kg. The study found among the lowest clonal expansion in partial responders at 0.1-3.0 mg/kg.

The CDR3 covers 13 residues. The germline gives CDR1 SGHAT, CDR2 FQNNGV. The chain links TRBV11-2 to TRBJ1-4; maybe TRBD1 (5 bases). The starting material was CD4+ or CD8+ T cells sorted from blood, obtained in a trial of the OX40 agonist ivuxolimab. The TCR originated in an adult with an advanced solid tumor such as melanoma, head and neck, liver or kidney cancer. CDR3 region: CASSLGSGGELFF. CDR3 bases: TGTGCCAGCAGTTTAGGGTCTGGGGGGGAACTGTTTTTT.